This T cell receptor (beta chain) was identified during a study of T-cell reconstitution after alpha-beta-depleted transplantation in children. The table lists this clonotype with many counts. Using unique molecular identifiers, the investigators prepared the TCRbeta library. Using its own MiXCR run on the PCR reads, TCRdb lists one record per CDR3 protein. The sample includes around 100,000 distinct CDR3 sequences, about 9.3% of them seen just once. Trimming cost V 5 bases and J 5 bases, with 16 bases left between them. This CDR3 is 13 amino acids long. Germline CDR1 DFQATT, CDR2 SNEGSKA (reference sequence).

This TCR derives from a boy aged 2 to 10 with acute lymphoblastic leukemia, due to receive a stem cell transplant. V is TRBV20-1 and J is TRBJ2-7; TRBD1 might be the D (5 bases). The source was PBMCs, collected before TCRalphabeta/CD19-depleted stem cell transplant. The DNA for the CDR3 is TGCAGTGCTCTTGCCAATCAGGGTAACGAGCAGTACTTC. As protein: CSALANQGNEQYF.